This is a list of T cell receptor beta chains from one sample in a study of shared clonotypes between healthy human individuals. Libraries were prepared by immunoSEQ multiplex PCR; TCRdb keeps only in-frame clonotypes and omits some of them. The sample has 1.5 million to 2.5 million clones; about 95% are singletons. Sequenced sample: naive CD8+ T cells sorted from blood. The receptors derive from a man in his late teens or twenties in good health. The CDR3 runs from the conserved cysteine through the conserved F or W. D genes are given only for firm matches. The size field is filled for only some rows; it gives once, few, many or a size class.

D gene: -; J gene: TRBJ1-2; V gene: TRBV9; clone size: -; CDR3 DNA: TGTGCCAGCAGCCCCCAAACAGGTGATTACTATGGCTACACCTTC; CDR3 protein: CASSPQTGDYYGYTF
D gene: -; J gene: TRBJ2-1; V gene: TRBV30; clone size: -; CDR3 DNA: TGTGCCTGGGGTAGGGAAAATGAGCAGTTCTTC; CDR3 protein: CAWGRENEQFF
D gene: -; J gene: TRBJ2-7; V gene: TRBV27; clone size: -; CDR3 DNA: TGTGCCAGCAGGTTGGCAGCTTCCTACGAGCAGTACTTC; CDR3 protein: CASRLAASYEQYF
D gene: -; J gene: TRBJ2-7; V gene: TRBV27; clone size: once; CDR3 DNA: TGTGCCAGCAGTTACCAGGGGCGCTACGAGCAGTACTTC; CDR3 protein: CASSYQGRYEQYF
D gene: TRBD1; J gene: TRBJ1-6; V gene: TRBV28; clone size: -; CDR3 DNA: TGTGCCAGCAGTTTACCCCTGACAGGGGGCATGGATTCACCCCTCCACTTT; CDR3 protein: CASSLPLTGGMDSPLHF
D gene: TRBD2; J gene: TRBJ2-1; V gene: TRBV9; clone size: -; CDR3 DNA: TGTGCCAGCAGCGCCACCGGGACTAGCGGGGATGAGCAGTTCTTC; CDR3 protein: CASSATGTSGDEQFF
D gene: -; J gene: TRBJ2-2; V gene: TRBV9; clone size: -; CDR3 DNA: TGTGCCAGCAGCGTGACTAGTCCTAGCGGGGAGCTGTTTTTT; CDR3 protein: CASSVTSPSGELFF
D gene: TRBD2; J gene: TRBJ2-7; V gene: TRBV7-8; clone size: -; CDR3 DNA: TGTGCCAGCAGCTCCGGACTAGCGGGGGCCCCAACCTACGAGCAGTACTTC; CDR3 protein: CASSSGLAGAPTYEQYF
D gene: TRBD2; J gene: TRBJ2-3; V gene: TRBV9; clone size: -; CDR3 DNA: TGTGCCAGCAGCGTAGGGGGGACTAGCTCAGATACGCAGTATTTT; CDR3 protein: CASSVGGTSSDTQYF
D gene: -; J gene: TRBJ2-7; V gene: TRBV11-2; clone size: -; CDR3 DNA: TGTGCCAGCAGCCCGCATTCCTACGAGCAGTACTTC; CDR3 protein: CASSPHSYEQYF
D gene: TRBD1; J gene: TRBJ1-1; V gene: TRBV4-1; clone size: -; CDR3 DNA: TGCGCCAGCAGCCAACTAACCCCAGGACAGGGGGCTTGGAGCACTGAAGCTTTCTTT; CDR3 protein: CASSQLTPGQGAWSTEAFF
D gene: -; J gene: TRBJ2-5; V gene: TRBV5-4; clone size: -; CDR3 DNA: TGTACCAGCAGCTGGGGGAGGATTCAAGAGACCCAGTACTTC; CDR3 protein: CTSSWGRIQETQYF
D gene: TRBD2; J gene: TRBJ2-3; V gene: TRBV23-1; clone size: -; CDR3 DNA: TGCGCCAGCAGTCAATCGCTAGCGGGGACGACATTAAAAAATACGCAGTATTTT; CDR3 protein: CASSQSLAGTTLKNTQYF